This TCR beta chain was sequenced in a study of T cell repertoires in cytomegalovirus infection. Study-wide results and caveats: HLA-C-restricted CMV-specific TCR beta clonotypes prevailed in the ex vivo response.

V dropped 1 base and J dropped 1; count of bases not matched to a gene: 3. The germline gives CDR1 MNHNS, CDR2 SASEGT. The CDR3 is made up of 16 amino acids. MiXCR was run by TCRdb on the reads, yielding one entry per CDR3 protein. The table includes hundreds of thousands of distinct CDR3 sequences, roughly a third detected once. Of note for this clonotype: Its antigen is unknown.

This sample comprised cultured PBMCs, obtained from culture after CMV antigen stimulation. V and J are TRBV6-1 and TRBJ2-3; 9 bases line up with TRBD2. This TCR was recovered from a human donor in good health (CMV status not recorded). Some clones in this sample may be carry-over from other donors' samples. This chain's CDR3 is CASSEGAGGRTDTQYF. The CDR3 DNA follows: TGTGCCAGCAGTGAAGGAGCGGGAGGTCGCACAGATACGCAGTATTTT.